This is a list of T cell receptor beta chains from one sample in a study of blood T cell repertoires in COVID-19. The assay was immunoSEQ multiplex PCR, and TCRdb's table has in-frame clones only and misses some. The data show 90,000 or so clones, 84% seen once. Material: peripheral blood. The receptors shown here come from a man aged 55 to 70 with acute or convalescent COVID-19. Both conserved end residues are trimmed from each CDR3. Each record gives: V gene, J gene, D gene, CDR3 protein. D genes are given only for firm matches.

>TRBV29-1|TRBJ1-1|TRBD1
SVLHQGATEAF
>TRBV9|TRBJ2-1|TRBD2
ASSSLGLASYNEQF
>TRBV12-3/TRBV12-4|TRBJ1-5|TRBD1
ASSLDRGQPQH
>TRBV15|TRBJ1-2|TRBD1
ATAGTGLNYGYT
>TRBV28|TRBJ1-1|TRBD1
ASSLSKSRGQAF
>TRBV4-1|TRBJ1-6|TRBD1
ASSQAQGGDSYNSPLH
>TRBV18|TRBJ2-7|.
ASSPTRDEGGY
>TRBV4-1|TRBJ1-1|.
ASSQGRLNTEAF
>TRBV27|TRBJ1-2|TRBD1
ASRSGGSPTSGYT
>TRBV5-1|TRBJ1-3|.
ASSLVGYAGNTIY
>TRBV3-1/TRBV3-2|TRBJ1-2|.
ASSQPGGTSNYGYT
>TRBV6-5|TRBJ2-5|TRBD1
ASSYDRGRETQY
>TRBV4-1|TRBJ1-1|TRBD1
ASSPVGQGGWTEAF
>TRBV7-9|TRBJ1-1|.
ASSLASSGNTEAF
>TRBV19|TRBJ1-4|.
ASSMWQGGGGYKLF
>TRBV28|TRBJ1-5|.
ASSWGRVNQPQH
>TRBV6-2/TRBV6-3|TRBJ2-5|.
ASSYSAGGAGTQY
>TRBV10-3|TRBJ1-6|.
AISEGVTYSPLH
>TRBV13|TRBJ2-3|TRBD2
ASSSSKRGVSTDTQY
>TRBV10-3|TRBJ2-7|TRBD2
ASRTSGGPYEQY
>TRBV30|TRBJ2-2|.
AWSVPLGGWGTGELF
>TRBV18|TRBJ1-5|.
ASSQGNQPQH
>TRBV6-5|TRBJ1-2|.
ASSYSRNYGYT
>TRBV28|TRBJ2-2|.
ASSSGELF
>TRBV20-1|TRBJ1-1|TRBD1
SALTGLKAF
>TRBV7-9|TRBJ2-3|TRBD1
ASSSARTGGTDTQY
>TRBV3-1/TRBV3-2|TRBJ2-5|.
ASSQDPTSQETQY
>TRBV27|TRBJ1-5|.
ASSGGKGIQPQH
>TRBV7-9|TRBJ1-4|.
ASSLGMQGEKLF
>TRBV5-5|TRBJ2-1|TRBD2
ASSSEPGLAGRWEF
>TRBV14|TRBJ1-4|.
ASSPLGQRTSNEKLF
>TRBV19|TRBJ2-4|TRBD1
ASSRGQGGPAKNIQY
>TRBV21-1|TRBJ1-1|.
ASSKSHRGGNTEAF
>TRBV11-2|TRBJ2-5|TRBD2
ASSFSSGSGETQY
>TRBV5-4|TRBJ1-5|.
ASSHRDQPQH
>TRBV28|TRBJ2-2|TRBD1
ASSLAGTGAHRTGELF
>TRBV4-1|TRBJ2-1|TRBD2
ASSQDRKLAGGVNEQF
>TRBV7-8|TRBJ1-6|.
ASSPDSYSPLH
>TRBV6-6|TRBJ2-3|TRBD2
ASSYAGADTQY
>TRBV29-1|TRBJ2-3|.
SVVEKTDTQY
>TRBV6-1|TRBJ1-3|.
ASSEDFLRGRSGNTIY
>TRBV11-2|TRBJ1-1|TRBD1
ASSLSHRTGPLEAF
>TRBV2|TRBJ1-2|.
ASSGVQYYGYT
>TRBV6-2/TRBV6-3|TRBJ2-7|TRBD2
ASSPLPPGLAGNYEQY
>TRBV21-1|TRBJ2-5|.
ASSKEGPSGAKETQY
>TRBV28|TRBJ1-6|TRBD1
ASSPGTVNSPLH